The following is a T cell receptor beta chain sequence with its context. Produced via immunoSEQ multiplex PCR; TCRdb's table is partial and in-frame only. The data hold 130,000 to 150,000 clones, with less than 90% observed a single time. This specimen belongs to a study of blood T cell repertoires in COVID-19. Trimming pared 6 bases from V and 1 base from J, leaving 15 bases between. CDR1 and CDR2 (germline): MNHEY, SMNVEV (reference sequence). This CDR3 is 15 amino acids long. The V and J genes are TRBV27 and TRBJ1-1; weak D call: TRBD1 (6 bases). The sequencing input was PBMCs or T cells enriched from blood (not recorded which). The receptor's source is a woman aged 50 to 60 who had been exposed to COVID-19. The CDR3 is CASSLTGTANTEAFF. The CDR3 bases are TGTGCCAGCAGCTTAACAGGGACCGCGAACACTGAAGCTTTCTTT.